This TCR beta chain stems from a study of cytomegalovirus exposure and HLA in healthy donors. The repertoire was sequenced with immunoSEQ multiplex PCR; TCRdb's copy has only in-frame clones and lacks some. The sample holds 100,000 to 150,000 clones, about 96% seen once. Looked up from germline, CDR1 is PRHDT and CDR2 is FYEKMQ (reference sequence). The V segment lost 1 base and the J segment 7 bases; nucleotides outside the gene matches: 10. This CDR3 region has 17 residues. Sequencing was done on a sample of PBMCs. The receptor comes from a man in his late teens or twenties in good health and CMV-seronegative. The chain combines TRBV13 with TRBJ2-1; 10 bases map to TRBD1. This chain's CDR3 is CASSLVGGWTGGNEQFF. CDR3 in DNA: TGTGCCAGCAGCTTAGTAGGGGGATGGACAGGGGGAAATGAGCAGTTCTTC.